These 23 T cell receptor beta chains were sequenced from one sample in a study of OX40 agonist ivuxolimab in advanced cancers. Sequencing used immunoSEQ multiplex PCR; TCRdb keeps in-frame clones, though not all of them. This sample has about 41,000 clones, with around 73% found just once. Sequencing was performed on CD4+ or CD8+ T cells sorted from blood, taken in a trial of the OX40 agonist ivuxolimab. All receptors come from an adult with an advanced solid tumor such as melanoma, head and neck, liver or kidney cancer.

This chain joins TRBV19 and TRBJ1-4, with TRBD1 as a possible D gene (6 bases). Trimming took off 5 bases at V and 1 base at J, with 20 bases between the two ends. CDR3 length: 18 amino acids. From germline, CDR1 is LNHDA and CDR2 SQIVND (reference sequence). The CDR3 loop reads CASSLTDSFPITNEKLFF. The CDR3 nucleotides are TGTGCCAGTAGTCTGACGGACAGCTTCCCGATAACTAATGAAAAACTGTTTTTT.

V gene TRBV7-9 combines with J gene TRBJ2-2; 7 bases match TRBD1. CDR3 length equals 19 residues. V lost 3 bases to trimming and J lost 4 bases; unmatched junction nucleotides: 17. Germline V lookup: CDR1 SEHNR, CDR2 FQNEAQ (reference sequence). The CDR3 coding sequence is TGTGCCAGCAGCTTTGTCCTTCCGCTAGGGGGCGTCGGCACCGGGGAGCTGTTTTTT. It encodes CASSFVLPLGGVGTGELFF.

The J gene is TRBJ1-1, the V gene TRBV28; D not resolved. CDR1 and CDR2 from the germline V gene are MDHEN and SYDVKM. V lost 7 bases and J 0 bases, leaving 12 bases between the germline ends. This CDR3 is built from 14 residues. The DNA of the CDR3 is TGTGCCAGCACCCTAGGGAGGATGAACACTGAAGCTTTCTTT. It yields the protein CASTLGRMNTEAFF.

The V gene is TRBV28, the J gene TRBJ2-7, with D tentatively TRBD1 (5 bases). CDR1 is MDHEN and CDR2 is SYDVKM in the germline V gene. The CDR3 totals 18 residues. The germline V and J ends were trimmed by 6 bases and 2 bases, with 26 bases remaining between them. The chain's CDR3 is CASSSLFSPRVSPYEQYF. The CDR3 DNA reads TGTGCCAGCAGCTCACTATTTAGCCCCAGGGTCTCGCCCTACGAGCAGTACTTC.

The chain employs TRBV5-1 and TRBJ1-4; a possible D gene is TRBD1 (5 bases). Trimming shortened V by 4 bases and J by 8 bases, and 15 bases separated the two germline ends. CDR3 length: 14 residues. Germline V gene data show CDR1 as SGHRS and CDR2 as YFSETQ. DNA for the CDR3: TGCGCCAGCAGCCCCTGGCAGGGAAACGAAAAACTGTTTTTT. Its translation is CASSPWQGNEKLFF.

The gene calls are TRBV7-8 and TRBJ2-1, with D perhaps matching TRBD1 (5 bases). CDR3 length: 13 amino acids. The V and J ends lost 1 base and 5 bases respectively, with 6 bases between them. The germline V gene encodes CDR1 SGHVS and CDR2 FQNEAQ. This chain's CDR3 is CASSLGQNNEQFF. The CDR3 DNA reads as TGTGCCAGCAGCTTAGGACAGAACAATGAGCAGTTCTTC.

The chain links TRBV5-1 to TRBJ2-1, with 9 bases aligning to TRBD2. The CDR3 totals 17 residues. Germline CDR1 SGHRS, CDR2 YFSETQ. The J segment lost 4 bases and the V segment lost 4 bases, leaving 12 bases of the junction unmatched. The CDR3 is CASSRASGAKKYNEQFF. CDR3 DNA: TGCGCCAGCAGCCGGGCTAGCGGGGCGAAAAAGTACAATGAGCAGTTCTTC.

V is TRBV9 and J is TRBJ2-3; D might be TRBD2 (7 bases). The CDR3 is made up of 16 amino acids. V shed 7 bases and J shed 0 bases, with 18 bases lying between them. Germline V gene sequence: CDR1 SGDLS, CDR2 YYNGEE. This chain's CDR3 is CASRPSGGGSTDTQYF. In DNA, the CDR3 is TGTGCCAGCCGTCCCTCGGGCGGGGGCAGCACAGATACGCAGTATTTT.

This clone was detected only a few times. V gene TRBV6-5 combines with J gene TRBJ2-3; TRBD1 matches 8 bases. This CDR3 contains 15 residues. CDR1 is MNHEY, CDR2 SVGAGI, per germline. V lost 2 bases to trimming and J lost 2 bases; unmatched junction nucleotides: 3. The chain's CDR3 is CASSYSQGATDTQYF. The CDR3 DNA sequence: TGTGCCAGCAGTTACAGTCAGGGGGCCACAGATACGCAGTATTTT.

V gene TRBV7-8 combines with J gene TRBJ1-1, with TRBD1 as a possible D gene (5 bases). V lost 8 bases, J lost 5 bases, and 15 bases lay in between. Germline-derived CDR1 and CDR2 are SGHVS and FQNEAQ. The CDR3 spans 13 residues. The CDR3 DNA reads TGTGCCAGCTTCCCTTTGGGGGGAACTGAAGCTTTCTTT. This encodes CASFPLGGTEAFF.

The chain carries TRBV7-2 and TRBJ1-1; TRBD1 matches at 8 bases. The CDR3 runs to 15 residues. In germline, CDR1 is SGHTA, CDR2 FQGNSA. J gave up 2 bases and V 4 bases, and 6 bases lay outside the gene matches. DNA for the CDR3: TGTGCCAGCAGCTACGGACAGGGAGGTAACACTGAAGCTTTCTTT. This gives the protein CASSYGQGGNTEAFF.

The chain joins TRBV7-7 to TRBJ2-5; TRBD2 aligns across 9 bases. Trimming removed 6 bases from V and 5 bases from J; junction bases left unmatched: 22. The CDR3 consists of 19 residues. CDR1 is SSHAT and CDR2 is FNYEAQ in the germline V gene (reference sequence). CDR3 sequence reads: CASSKKRGVAGVSFETQYF. CDR3 coding DNA: TGTGCCAGCAGTAAGAAACGTGGGGTAGCGGGGGTATCCTTTGAGACCCAGTACTTC.

This clone was seen a few times. This sequence joins TRBV18 and TRBJ2-7; the D gene is possibly TRBD2 (5 bases). Germline assignment: CDR1 KGHSH and CDR2 LQKENI. Trimming cost V 0 bases and J 0 bases, with 9 bases left between them. The CDR3 spans 15 residues. This CDR3 is CASSPPEESSYEQYF. The CDR3, as DNA: TGTGCCAGCTCACCACCGGAGGAAAGCTCCTACGAGCAGTACTTC.

The gene calls are TRBV27 and TRBJ2-1; D is perhaps TRBD1 (6 bases). The germline CDR1 and CDR2 sequences are MNHEY and SMNVEV (reference sequence). Trimming left V 3 bases short and J 4 bases short, with 19 bases between. The CDR3 is 17 amino acids. CDR3 DNA: TGTGCCAGCAGTTTCCTAATACAGGGTCCCCCTTACAATGAGCAGTTCTTC. Translating gives CASSFLIQGPPYNEQFF.

The V gene is TRBV7-2, the J gene TRBJ2-1; tentative D call: TRBD1 (5 bases). The CDR3 consists of 12 residues. Germline V gives CDR1 SGHTA, CDR2 FQGNSA. Trimming took off 5 bases at V and 10 bases at J, with 12 bases between the two ends. CDR3 coding DNA: TGTGCCAGCAGCACCATAGGGGTCGAGCAGTTCTTC. This encodes CASSTIGVEQFF.

This clone appeared a single time. This rearrangement joins TRBV5-6 to TRBJ1-4, with D perhaps matching TRBD1 (5 bases). Trimming left V 0 bases short and J 7 bases short, with 16 bases between. The V gene's germline CDR1 is SGHDT and CDR2 YYEEEE. The CDR3 totals 16 residues. The CDR3 reads CASSLAGGELGEKLFF. CDR3 DNA sequence: TGTGCCAGCAGCTTGGCCGGGGGGGAGTTGGGTGAAAAACTGTTTTTT. The full variable domain, rest sourced from reference TRBV5-6 and TRBJ1-4, is DAGVTQSPTHLIKTRGQQVTLRCSPKSGHDTVSWYQQALGQGPQFIFQYYEEEERQRGNFPDRFSGHQFPNYSSELNVNALLLGDSALYLCASSLAGGELGEKLFFGSGTQLSVL.

This sequence joins TRBV5-4 and TRBJ2-3; 10 positions agree with TRBD2. CDR1 and CDR2 (germline): SGHNT, YYREEE (reference sequence). Germline trimming cut 2 bases from V and 5 bases from J; bases unmatched to any gene: 11. The CDR3 is made up of 17 amino acids. The CDR3 spells CASSLGISGGPLDTQYF. CDR3 coding DNA: TGTGCCAGCAGCTTAGGAATTAGCGGGGGGCCGCTAGATACGCAGTATTTT.

The chain combines TRBV9 with TRBJ2-4, with a tentative D call TRBD2 (6 bases). The CDR3 runs 13 residues. The ends were cut back, 2 bases at V and 9 bases at J, with 12 bases in the middle. Germline CDR1 SGDLS, CDR2 YYNGEE. CDR3 DNA sequence: TGTGCCAGCAGCGTTGGAGGGGCAACCATTCAGTACTTC. It translates to CASSVGGATIQYF.

The V and J genes are TRBV6-6 and TRBJ1-1; the match to TRBD1 covers 8 bases. The length of the CDR3 is 15 residues. Germline CDR1 is MNHNY and CDR2 is SVGAGI (reference sequence). J gave up 1 base and V 6 bases, and 7 bases lay outside the gene matches. CDR3 residues: CASSLLGQGNTEAFF. CDR3 bases: TGTGCCAGCAGCCTTCTAGGACAGGGGAACACTGAAGCTTTCTTT.

The rearrangement links TRBV27 to TRBJ1-2, with unresolved D. The CDR3 contains 14 residues. Per the germline V gene, CDR1 is MNHEY and CDR2 is SMNVEV (reference sequence). V was clipped by 3 bases and J by 2 bases, with 10 bases between them. CDR3 in DNA: TGTGCCAGCAGTTTGACTTCGACAAACTATGGCTACACCTTC. This gives the protein CASSLTSTNYGYTF.

By share of the sample, this clone is medium-sized. This chain links TRBV28 with TRBJ1-5, with 8 bases aligning to TRBD1. Germline V lookup: CDR1 MDHEN, CDR2 SYDVKM. The J segment lost 9 bases and the V segment lost 3 bases, leaving 13 bases of the junction unmatched. The CDR3 has 16 amino acids. The CDR3 region is CASSLTGAVSVGPQHF. The DNA for the CDR3 is TGTGCCAGCAGTTTGACAGGGGCAGTATCCGTCGGGCCCCAGCATTTT.

V and J are TRBV6-5 and TRBJ1-5; TRBD1 is a possible D gene (5 bases). From germline, CDR1 is MNHEY and CDR2 SVGAGI. V gave up 6 bases and J gave up 6 bases, with 12 bases separating them. This CDR3 is built from 13 residues. CDR3 amino acids: CASRGQGSQPQHF. The CDR3 region has the DNA TGTGCCAGCAGAGGGCAGGGTAGTCAGCCCCAGCATTTT.

In its sample, this clone was seen once. V and J are TRBV28 and TRBJ1-2, with 8 bases lining up with TRBD1. This CDR3 spans 13 amino acids. CDR1 is MDHEN, CDR2 SYDVKM, per germline. J was trimmed by 7 bases and V by 4 bases; bases with no gene match: 5. Here the CDR3 reads CASSSGQGPGYTF. CDR3 nucleotide sequence: TGTGCCAGCAGTTCCGGACAGGGCCCTGGCTACACCTTC.